Shown below are 21 T cell receptor beta chains from a single sample sequenced in a study of CD8 T cells in ankylosing spondylitis. Study findings and constraints: What seemed typical of ankylosing spondylitis blood was a TCR beta motif built from 7 or 8 highly homologous variants.

TCRdb re-analysed the 5' RACE reads in MiXCR, keeping a single row per CDR3 protein. The data show some 220,000 distinct CDR3 sequences, 7.3% seen once. For these receptors, no antigen is known. Source material: blood, either unsorted or a sorted T cell fraction (not recorded which). These receptors all come from a male donor with ankylosing spondylitis.

This clonotype showed up many times. V usage is TRBV7-8 and J usage is TRBJ1-1; D ambiguous. CDR3 length: 13 residues. In germline, CDR1 is SGHVS, CDR2 FQNEAQ. V was trimmed by 6 bases and J by 1 base, leaving 9 bases between them. CDR3 in DNA: TGTGCCAGCAGATATCAACAGAACACTGAAGCTTTCTTT. Translation: CASRYQQNTEAFF.

Many counts were recorded for this clonotype. V and J are TRBV4-3 and TRBJ1-2; possible D gene TRBD1, 5 bases. CDR1 and CDR2 from the germline V gene are LGHNA and YSLEER. Trimming took 1 base from V and 0 from J, leaving 9 bases between them. This CDR3 comprises 15 residues. Here the CDR3 DNA reads TGCGCCAGCAGCCAAGGCGAAGGGGCTAACTATGGCTACACCTTC. As protein: CASSQGEGANYGYTF.

There are many counts of this clonotype. This chain links TRBV10-3 with TRBJ2-7; 9 bases align to TRBD1. This CDR3 is built from 14 residues. From germline, CDR1 is ENHRY and CDR2 SYGVKD. Trimming took 6 bases from V and 3 from J; bases not matched to a gene: 6. CDR3 sequence: CAISPGQGSYEQYF. The DNA for the CDR3 is TGTGCCATCAGCCCGGGACAGGGTAGCTACGAGCAGTACTTC.

This clonotype was counted ten times or more. The J gene is TRBJ2-5, the V gene TRBV4-2; 7 nucleotides match TRBD1. Germline assignment: CDR1 LGHNA and CDR2 YNFKEQ. With 3 bases clipped from V and 0 bases from J, the junction kept 7 bases outside the gene matches. This CDR3 spans 16 amino acids. CDR3 protein: CASSQYRDRYQETQYF. CDR3 coding DNA: TGTGCCAGCAGCCAGTACCGGGACAGATACCAAGAGACCCAGTACTTC.

This clonotype was counted many times. The chain joins TRBV12-3 or TRBV12-4 to TRBJ2-5; D is unclear. This CDR3 region has 13 residues. V was trimmed by 4 bases and J by 5 bases, leaving 11 bases between them. CDR3 coding DNA: TGTGCCAGCAGTTCCCAGGCCCGGGAGACCCAGTACTTC. Its translation: CASSSQARETQYF.

This clonotype was recorded at least ten times. The chain links TRBV28 to TRBJ2-7; D gene ambiguous. The V gene lost 6 bases and the J gene lost 2 bases, with 8 bases spanning the gap. The CDR3 is 12 residues long. Germline CDR1 MDHEN, CDR2 SYDVKM. CDR3 amino acids: CASRFTPYEQYF. As DNA, the CDR3 is TGTGCCAGCAGGTTCACCCCCTACGAGCAGTACTTC.

This clonotype was picked up a small number of times. The CDR3 DNA sequence: TGTGCCAGCAGCCCCCCGGGTAGGACTAATGAAAAACTGTTTTTT. Residues: CASSPPGRTNEKLFF. This chain joins TRBV7-9 and TRBJ1-4; D unclear. The CDR3 runs to 15 residues. V was pared by 5 bases and J by 2 bases, with 12 bases between. From germline, CDR1 is SEHNR and CDR2 FQNEAQ (reference sequence).

The chain combines TRBV7-3 with TRBJ1-6; possibly TRBD1 for D (5 bases). CDR1 is SGHTA and CDR2 is FQGTGA in the germline V gene. The V and J ends lost 2 bases and 10 bases respectively, with 18 bases between them. The CDR3 is made up of 16 amino acids. CDR3 in DNA: TGTGCCAGCAGCTTATTGGAGTACGGGGGAAAATCACCCCTCCACTTT. It specifies CASSLLEYGGKSPLHF.

V usage is TRBV7-9 and J usage is TRBJ2-7; the D gene could be TRBD1 or TRBD2 (6 bases each). The V gene's germline CDR1 is SEHNR and CDR2 FQNEAQ (reference sequence). The CDR3 length is 17 residues. The V gene lost 3 bases and the J gene lost 3 bases, with 21 bases spanning the gap. This chain's CDR3 is CASSFPREGGDLYEQYF. In DNA form, the CDR3 reads TGTGCCAGCAGCTTTCCCCGCGAGGGGGGTGACCTCTACGAGCAGTACTTC.

At least ten counts were recorded for this clonotype. CDR3 DNA: TGCGCCAGCAGCCAAGATGAAAGCGGCAATGAGCAGTTCTTC. It translates to CASSQDESGNEQFF. The chain is built from TRBV4-3 and TRBJ2-1; a possible D gene is TRBD2 (5 bases). The CDR3 totals 14 residues. Trimming shortened V by 0 bases and J by 6 bases, and 9 bases separated the two germline ends. Germline V gene data show CDR1 as LGHNA and CDR2 as YSLEER.

This clonotype appeared a few times. This chain links TRBV15 with TRBJ2-3, with TRBD1 matching over 8 bases. The CDR3 spans 15 residues. Losses at the gene ends were 6 bases for V and 1 base for J; bases not matched to a gene: 6. The germline V gene has CDR1 LNHNV and CDR2 YYDKDF (reference sequence). CDR3 sequence: CATRPGQGGTDTQYF. The CDR3 DNA follows: TGTGCCACCAGGCCAGGACAGGGCGGCACAGATACGCAGTATTTT.

A few counts support this clonotype. The chain carries TRBV7-9 and TRBJ2-1, with D perhaps TRBD1 or TRBD2 (7 bases each). Trimming removed 5 bases at V and 5 bases at J, with 22 bases between. This CDR3 contains 17 residues. The V gene's germline CDR1 is SEHNR and CDR2 FQNEAQ (reference sequence). The CDR3: CASSPEGAGAAHNEQFF. CDR3 DNA sequence: TGTGCCAGCAGCCCAGAGGGGGCGGGAGCTGCCCACAATGAGCAGTTCTTC.

This clonotype has at least ten counts. V usage is TRBV6-2 or TRBV6-3 and J usage is TRBJ2-1; TRBD2 might be the D (6 bases). The CDR3 is 11 amino acids. The germline CDR1 and CDR2 sequences are MNHEY and SVGEGT. The V end was cut by 7 bases, the J end by 10 bases, with 11 bases between. CDR3 region: CASTGRQEQFF. CDR3 sequence (DNA): TGTGCCAGCACGGGGAGGCAGGAGCAGTTCTTC.

At least ten counts were recorded for this clonotype. The chain links TRBV27 to TRBJ2-7, with D maybe TRBD2 (5 bases). The germline V and J ends were trimmed by 4 bases and 4 bases, with 14 bases remaining between them. Germline CDR1 and CDR2: MNHEY and SMNVEV (reference sequence). The CDR3 sequence is 14 residues long. In nucleotides, the CDR3 is TGTGCCAGCAGTTACCGGACGGGAACTTACGAGCAGTACTTC. Translated, it gives CASSYRTGTYEQYF.

This clonotype was recorded at least ten times. The V and J genes are TRBV19 and TRBJ1-5, with TRBD1 matching over 7 bases. J was trimmed by 5 bases and V by 6 bases; bases with no gene match: 19. The CDR3 extends over 18 amino acids. CDR1 and CDR2 from the germline V gene are LNHDA and SQIVND (reference sequence). The CDR3 region is CASSGDVSGTELYQPQHF. In DNA, the CDR3 is TGTGCCAGTAGCGGAGACGTTTCCGGGACAGAACTCTATCAGCCCCAGCATTTT.

This clonotype has just a few counts. The rearrangement links TRBV12-5 to TRBJ2-2, with D possibly being TRBD2 (6 bases). Per germline, CDR1 LGHNT and CDR2 FRNRAP. CDR3 length equals 17 residues. V was cut by 0 bases and J by 3 bases, with 14 bases left in between. The CDR3 reads CASGLVNRGFDTGELFF. CDR3 DNA sequence: TGTGCTAGTGGTTTGGTAAATCGGGGGTTCGACACCGGGGAGCTGTTTTTT.

This clonotype was seen at least ten times. The J gene is TRBJ2-5, the V gene TRBV12-3 or TRBV12-4; TRBD2 might be the D (6 bases). This CDR3 has 14 amino acids. V was trimmed by 5 bases and J by 0 bases, leaving 10 bases between them. The CDR3 DNA follows: TGTGCCAGCAGTGGACGGGACTACCAAGAGACCCAGTACTTC. Its translation: CASSGRDYQETQYF.

The chain joins TRBV29-1 to TRBJ2-7; TRBD1 matches at 9 bases. After removal of 6 bases from V and 3 bases from J, the junction contained 6 bases not matched to a gene. The germline gives CDR1 SQVTM, CDR2 ANQGSEA. The CDR3 has 13 residues. CDR3 residues: CSVRTGDHYEQYF. The CDR3 coding sequence is TGCAGCGTGCGGACAGGGGACCACTACGAGCAGTACTTC.

The genes are TRBV30 and TRBJ1-2; no reliable D call. The CDR3 has 10 residues. The germline V and J ends were trimmed by 3 bases and 6 bases, with 5 bases remaining between them. Germline assignment: CDR1 GTSNPN and CDR2 SVGIG (reference sequence). The CDR3 reads CAWRGHGYTF. CDR3 DNA sequence: TGTGCCTGGAGGGGCCATGGCTACACCTTC.

The chain recombines TRBV5-5 with TRBJ1-2; no clear D. CDR1 SGHKS and CDR2 YYEKEE come from the germline V gene (reference sequence). The CDR3 runs 13 residues. Deletions cut 1 base from V and 14 bases from J, with 18 bases between. CDR3 in amino acids: CASSLTGGSGRTF. The CDR3 region has the DNA TGTGCCAGCAGCTTGACGGGAGGTTCAGGCAGGACCTTC.

This clonotype was recorded at least ten times. V is TRBV6-2 or TRBV6-3 and J is TRBJ1-2; D gene ambiguous. CDR3 length: 12 residues. Trimming cost V 3 bases and J 5 bases, with 7 bases left between them. Germline CDR1 reads MNHEY; CDR2 reads SVGEGT. CDR3 loop: CASSYGPYGYTF. For the CDR3, the DNA is TGTGCCAGCAGTTATGGGCCTTATGGCTACACCTTC.